This T cell receptor beta chain was retrieved from a study of blood T cell repertoires in COVID-19. In the study overall: Donors in the United States, Italy and Spain gave samples during acute or convalescent COVID-19. T cells, B-cell-depleted T cells, or PBMCs provided the cDNA or gDNA that served as material.

V lost 3 bases and J 3 bases, leaving 11 bases between the germline ends. The CDR3 is made up of 14 amino acids. The germline V gene has CDR1 LNHDA and CDR2 SQIVND (reference sequence). Original processing notes: Using reference gene primer amplification, nucleated cell counts were estimated. Clones were sequenced by immunoSEQ multiplex PCR, and TCRdb holds only the in-frame ones, with some missing. V and J calls and clone size are those listed in that table; D and trimming were worked out from the DNA. Here the sample spans about 130,000 clones, 84% being singletons. The sample comprised peripheral blood. The genes are TRBV19 and TRBJ1-1; D gene ambiguous. The origin of this receptor is a human donor in a cohort sampled during active COVID-19. For the CDR3, the DNA is TGTGCCAGTAGTATGTCCGGGGATGACACTGAAGCTTTCTTT. Protein product: CASSMSGDDTEAFF.